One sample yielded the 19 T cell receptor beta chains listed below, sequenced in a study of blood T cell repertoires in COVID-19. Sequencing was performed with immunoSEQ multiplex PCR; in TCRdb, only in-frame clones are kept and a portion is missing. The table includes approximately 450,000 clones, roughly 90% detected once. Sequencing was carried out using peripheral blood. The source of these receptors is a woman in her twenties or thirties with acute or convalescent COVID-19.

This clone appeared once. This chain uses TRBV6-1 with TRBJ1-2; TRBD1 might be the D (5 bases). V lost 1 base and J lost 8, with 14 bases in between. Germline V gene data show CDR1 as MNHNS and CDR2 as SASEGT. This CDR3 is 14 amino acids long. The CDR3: CASSEVRGGDGYTF. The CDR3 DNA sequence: TGTGCCAGCAGTGAAGTTAGGGGCGGGGACGGCTACACCTTC.

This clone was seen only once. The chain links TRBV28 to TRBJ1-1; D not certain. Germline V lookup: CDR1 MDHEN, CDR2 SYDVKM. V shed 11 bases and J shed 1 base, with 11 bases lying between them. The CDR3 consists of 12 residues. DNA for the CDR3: TGTGCCGAAGAACAGCAGAACACTGAAGCTTTCTTT. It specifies CAEEQQNTEAFF.

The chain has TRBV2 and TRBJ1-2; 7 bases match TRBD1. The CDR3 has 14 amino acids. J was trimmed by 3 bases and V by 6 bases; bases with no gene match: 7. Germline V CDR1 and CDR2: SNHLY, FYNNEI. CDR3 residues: CASSTYRGDYGYTF. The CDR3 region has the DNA TGTGCCAGCAGCACGTACAGGGGTGACTATGGCTACACCTTC.

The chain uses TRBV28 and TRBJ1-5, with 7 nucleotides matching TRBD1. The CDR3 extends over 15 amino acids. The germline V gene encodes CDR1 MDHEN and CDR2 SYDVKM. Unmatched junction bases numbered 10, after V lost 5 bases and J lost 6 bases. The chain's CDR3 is CASSTGQSAGQPQHF. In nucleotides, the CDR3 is TGTGCCAGCAGTACGGGACAGAGTGCGGGTCAGCCCCAGCATTTT.

The CDR3 nucleotides read TGTGCCAGCAGTTTTCGGCAGGGAATTCCGAATGGCTACACCTTC. Translated: CASSFRQGIPNGYTF. The chain is built from TRBV27 and TRBJ1-2; D perhaps matches TRBD1 (5 bases). V was pared by 3 bases and J by 6 bases, with 17 bases between. The CDR3 loop spans 15 amino acids. Germline-derived CDR1 and CDR2 are MNHEY and SMNVEV (reference sequence).

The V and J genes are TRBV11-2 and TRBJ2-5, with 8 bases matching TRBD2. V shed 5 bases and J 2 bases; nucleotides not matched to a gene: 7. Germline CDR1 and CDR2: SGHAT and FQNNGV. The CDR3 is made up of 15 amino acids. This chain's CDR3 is CASSPRLAQQETQYF. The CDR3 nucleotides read TGTGCCAGCAGCCCTCGACTAGCGCAACAAGAGACCCAGTACTTC.

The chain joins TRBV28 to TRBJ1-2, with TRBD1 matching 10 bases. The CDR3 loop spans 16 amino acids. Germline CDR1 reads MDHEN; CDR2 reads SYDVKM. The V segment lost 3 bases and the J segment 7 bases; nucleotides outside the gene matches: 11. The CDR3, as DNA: TGTGCCAGCAGTTTTTTCCACAGTGGACAGGGGGGTGGCTACACCTTC. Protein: CASSFFHSGQGGGYTF.

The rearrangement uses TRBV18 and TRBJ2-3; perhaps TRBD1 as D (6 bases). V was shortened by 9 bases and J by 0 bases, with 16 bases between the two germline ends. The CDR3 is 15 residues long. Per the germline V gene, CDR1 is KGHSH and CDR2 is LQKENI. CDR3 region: CASTVRGGSTDTQYF. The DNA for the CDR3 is TGTGCCAGTACTGTCAGGGGCGGAAGCACAGATACGCAGTATTTT.

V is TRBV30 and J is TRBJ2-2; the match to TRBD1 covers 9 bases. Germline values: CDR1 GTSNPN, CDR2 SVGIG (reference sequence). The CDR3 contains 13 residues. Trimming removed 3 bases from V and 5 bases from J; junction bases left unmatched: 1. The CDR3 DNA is TGTGCCTGGAGGACAGGGGGGACCGGGGAGCTGTTTTTT. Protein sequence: CAWRTGGTGELFF.

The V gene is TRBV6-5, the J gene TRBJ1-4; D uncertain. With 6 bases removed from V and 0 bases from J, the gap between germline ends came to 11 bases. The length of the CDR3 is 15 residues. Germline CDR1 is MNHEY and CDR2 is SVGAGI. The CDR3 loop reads CASSTNGATNEKLFF. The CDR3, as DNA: TGTGCCAGCAGCACCAACGGAGCAACTAATGAAAAACTGTTTTTT.

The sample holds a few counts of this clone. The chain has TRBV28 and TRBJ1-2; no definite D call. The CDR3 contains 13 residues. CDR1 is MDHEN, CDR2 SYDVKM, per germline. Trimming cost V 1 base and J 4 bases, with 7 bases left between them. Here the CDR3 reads CASSLLASYGYTF. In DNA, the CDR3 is TGTGCCAGCAGTTTATTGGCTTCCTATGGCTACACCTTC.

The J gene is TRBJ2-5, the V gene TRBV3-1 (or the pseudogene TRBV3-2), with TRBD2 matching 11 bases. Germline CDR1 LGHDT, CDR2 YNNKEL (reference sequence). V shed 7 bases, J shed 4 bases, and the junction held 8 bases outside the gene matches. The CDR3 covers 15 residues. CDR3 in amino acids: CASTGVAGGLETQYF. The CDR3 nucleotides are TGTGCCAGCACCGGGGTAGCGGGGGGGCTAGAGACCCAGTACTTC.

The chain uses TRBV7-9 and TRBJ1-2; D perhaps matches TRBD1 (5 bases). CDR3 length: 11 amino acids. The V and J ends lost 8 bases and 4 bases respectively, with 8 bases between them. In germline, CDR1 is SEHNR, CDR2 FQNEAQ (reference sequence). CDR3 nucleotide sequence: TGTGCCAGCGAGACAGTCTATGGCTACACCTTC. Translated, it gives CASETVYGYTF.

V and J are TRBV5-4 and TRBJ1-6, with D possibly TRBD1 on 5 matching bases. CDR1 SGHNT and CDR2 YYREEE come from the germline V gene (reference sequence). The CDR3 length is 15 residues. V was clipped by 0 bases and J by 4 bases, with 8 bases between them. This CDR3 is CASSLGGGYNSPLHF. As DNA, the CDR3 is TGTGCCAGCAGCTTGGGCGGGGGGTATAATTCACCCCTCCACTTT.

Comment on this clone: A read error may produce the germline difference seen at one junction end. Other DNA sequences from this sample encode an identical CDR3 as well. For the CDR3, the DNA is TGCGCCAGCCGGTCCACAGATACGCAGTATTTT. It codes for CASRSTDTQYF. The genes are TRBV2 and TRBJ2-3; D is uncertain. The CDR3 is 11 amino acids. CDR1 and CDR2 from the germline V gene are SNHLY and FYNNEI.

CDR3 in amino acids: CASSFTGQGPSPLHF. The CDR3 DNA reads TGTGCCAGCAGTTTTACGGGACAGGGTCCTTCACCCCTCCACTTT. J is TRBJ1-6 and V is TRBV28; 9 bases map to TRBD1. This CDR3 has 15 residues. Looked up from germline, CDR1 is MDHEN and CDR2 is SYDVKM. V lost 3 bases, J lost 9 bases, and 6 bases stayed unmatched.

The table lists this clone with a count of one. CDR3 bases: TGTGCCATCAGTGAGGGTGGTCAGGGAGGAGAGACCCAGTACTTC. Translating gives CAISEGGQGGETQYF. V gene TRBV10-3 combines with J gene TRBJ2-5; maybe TRBD2 (6 bases). Per the germline V gene, CDR1 is ENHRY and CDR2 is SYGVKD. The CDR3 loop spans 15 amino acids. The ends were cut back, 2 bases at V and 4 bases at J, with 14 bases in the middle.

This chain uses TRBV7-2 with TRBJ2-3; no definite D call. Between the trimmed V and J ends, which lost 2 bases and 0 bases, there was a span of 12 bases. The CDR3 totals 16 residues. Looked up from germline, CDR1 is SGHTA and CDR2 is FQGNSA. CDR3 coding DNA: TGTGCCAGCAGCTTATATACAGCAACTAGCACAGATACGCAGTATTTT. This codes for CASSLYTATSTDTQYF.

CDR3 nucleotide sequence: TGTGCCAGCAGCCTTCACGACACGAGGGGGTATGGCTACACCTTC. This codes for CASSLHDTRGYGYTF. V gene TRBV16 combines with J gene TRBJ1-2; the D gene is possibly TRBD1 (6 bases). This CDR3 comprises 15 residues. Germline CDR1 reads KGHSY; CDR2 reads FQNENV. Deletions cut 4 bases from V and 5 bases from J, with 17 bases between.